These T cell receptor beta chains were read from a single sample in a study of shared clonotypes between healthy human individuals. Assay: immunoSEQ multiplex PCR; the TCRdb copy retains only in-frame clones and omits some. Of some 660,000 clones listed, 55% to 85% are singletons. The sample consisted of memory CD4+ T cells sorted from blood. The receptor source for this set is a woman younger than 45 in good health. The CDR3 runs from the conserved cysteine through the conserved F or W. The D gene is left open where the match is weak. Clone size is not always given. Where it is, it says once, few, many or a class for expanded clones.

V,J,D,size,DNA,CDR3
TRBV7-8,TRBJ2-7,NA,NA,TGTGCCAGCAGCCAAACCCTGGGGTCCCACGAGCAGTACTTC,CASSQTLGSHEQYF
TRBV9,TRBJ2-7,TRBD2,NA,TGTGCCAGCAGCTCTCAAGAGGGTAGCGGGAGTGGGTACGAGCAGTACTTC,CASSSQEGSGSGYEQYF
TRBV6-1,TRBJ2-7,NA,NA,TGTGCCAGCAGTGAAATGTGGGAGGGGGTCTACGAGCAGTACTTC,CASSEMWEGVYEQYF
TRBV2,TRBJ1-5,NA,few,TGTGCCAGCAGGGGGACTTGGGGCTACGATCAGCCCCAGCATTTT,CASRGTWGYDQPQHF
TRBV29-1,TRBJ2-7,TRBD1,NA,TGCAGCGTAAACAGGGGATCCTCCTTTACCGAGCAGTACTTC,CSVNRGSSFTEQYF
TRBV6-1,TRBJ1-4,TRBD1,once,TGTGCCAGCAGTGAAGCGCGCGGGACAGATAATGAAAAACTGTTTTTT,CASSEARGTDNEKLFF
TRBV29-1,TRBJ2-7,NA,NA,TGCAGCGTTGAAGTGGGGGTCCGATCCTACGAGCAGTACTTC,CSVEVGVRSYEQYF
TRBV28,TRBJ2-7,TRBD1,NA,TGTGCCAGCAGTCAAACAGGGGTACAGCAGTACTTC,CASSQTGVQQYF
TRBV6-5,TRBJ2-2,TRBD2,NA,TGTGCCAGCAGTTACCGGGGAGGGGACACCGGGGAGCTGTTTTTT,CASSYRGGDTGELFF
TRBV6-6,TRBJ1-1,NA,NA,TGTGCCAGCACCAAACCCGGGGAGGGCACTGAAGCTTTCTTT,CASTKPGEGTEAFF
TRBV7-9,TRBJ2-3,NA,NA,TGTGCCAGCAGCTTAAGTCGAGACCCAGGCACAGATACGCAGTATTTT,CASSLSRDPGTDTQYF
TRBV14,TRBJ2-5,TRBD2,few,TGTGCCAGCAGCCATGGGACTAGCTCACTAGTGGCCCAGTACTTC,CASSHGTSSLVAQYF
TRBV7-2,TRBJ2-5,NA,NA,TGTGCCAGCAGCTTAGGCCCAGGGGACTTAGGGACCCAGTACTTC,CASSLGPGDLGTQYF
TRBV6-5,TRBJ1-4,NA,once,TGTGCCAGCAGTTACTCGGGCGGGGAGGGTGAAAAACTGTTTTTT,CASSYSGGEGEKLFF
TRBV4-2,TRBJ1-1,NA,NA,TGTGCCAGCAGCCAAGACCGCATGAACACTGAAGCTTTCTTT,CASSQDRMNTEAFF
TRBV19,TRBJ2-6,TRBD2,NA,TGTGCCAGTAGTATAGCGGCTAGCGGGATAGCTAATGGGGCCAACGTCCTGACTTTC,CASSIAASGIANGANVLTF
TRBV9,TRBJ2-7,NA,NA,TGTGCCAGCAGCGTCTCGGACAAGAACTACGAGCAGTACTTC,CASSVSDKNYEQYF
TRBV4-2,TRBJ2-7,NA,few,TGTGCCAGCAGCCAACCTGACAGCTACGAGCAGTACTTC,CASSQPDSYEQYF
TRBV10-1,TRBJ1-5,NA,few,TGCGCCAGAGGGGCGGGGTTTTGCAATCAGCCCCAGCATTTT,CARGAGFCNQPQHF
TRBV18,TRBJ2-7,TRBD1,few,TGTGCCAGCTCACCATCGCTGACAGGGCTCTACGAGCAGTACTTC,CASSPSLTGLYEQYF
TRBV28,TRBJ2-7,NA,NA,TGTGCCAGCAGTTTTTCTCCTAGGGAGCAGTACTTC,CASSFSPREQYF
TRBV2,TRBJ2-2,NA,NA,TGTGCCAGCAGCCCTCTGGGGGGGCGGGACACCGGGGAGCTGTTTTTT,CASSPLGGRDTGELFF
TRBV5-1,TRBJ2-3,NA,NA,TGCGCCAGCAGCGTCGCCGGGACTTCTAAAAGCACAGATACGCAGTATTTT,CASSVAGTSKSTDTQYF
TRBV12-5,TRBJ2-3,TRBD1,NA,TGTGCTAGTGGTTTGGTACTGACAGGGTTAGCAGATACGCAGTATTTT,CASGLVLTGLADTQYF
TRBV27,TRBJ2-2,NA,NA,TGTGCCAGCAGTTTATGGTCGGAGGACGAGCTGTTTTTT,CASSLWSEDELFF
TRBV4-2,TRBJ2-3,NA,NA,TGTGCCAGCAGCCAAGATATGGCAAAATCAGATACGCAGTATTTT,CASSQDMAKSDTQYF
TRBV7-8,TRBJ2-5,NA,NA,TGTGCCAGCAGCTTAGGTCGACTAATGGAGACCCAGTACTTC,CASSLGRLMETQYF
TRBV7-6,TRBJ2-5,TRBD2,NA,TGTGCCAGCAGCTTGGGACTACGGACCCAGTACTTC,CASSLGLRTQYF
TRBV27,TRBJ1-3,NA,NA,TGTGCCAGCAGTTTATCGATGCAGACCTCTGGAAACACCATATATTTT,CASSLSMQTSGNTIYF
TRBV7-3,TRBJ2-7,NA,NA,TGTGCCAGCAGCGTGGGGAGTCCCCCCTACGAGCAGTACTTC,CASSVGSPPYEQYF
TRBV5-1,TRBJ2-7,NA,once,TGCGCCAGCAGCGGGGACGGCACCCTCGAGCAGTACTTC,CASSGDGTLEQYF
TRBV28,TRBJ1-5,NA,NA,TGTGCCAGCAGTTTTGCTTGGCCGGAACAGGGACTTCAGGCCCAGCATTTT,CASSFAWPEQGLQAQHF
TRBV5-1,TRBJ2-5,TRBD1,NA,TGCGCCAGCAGCAACGGACAGGGGGCACCGGTAGAGACCCAGTACTTC,CASSNGQGAPVETQYF
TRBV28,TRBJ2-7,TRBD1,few,TGTGCCAGCAGTCTTCCGGGACAGGGAATCTACGAGCAGTACTTC,CASSLPGQGIYEQYF
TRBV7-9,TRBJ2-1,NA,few,TGTGCCAGCAGCTCCCCGAACAGCTCCTACAATGAGCAGTTCTTC,CASSSPNSSYNEQFF
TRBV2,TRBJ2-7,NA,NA,TGTGCCAGCACCACCCAGGGGTCAGGTCACGAGCAGTACTTC,CASTTQGSGHEQYF
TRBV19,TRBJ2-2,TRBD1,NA,TGTGCCAGTAGGGGACAGGTTGTAGTCACCGGGGAGCTGTTTTTT,CASRGQVVVTGELFF
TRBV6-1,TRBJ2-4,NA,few,TGTGCCAGCAGTGAAATCGGGAGATCAAACATTCAGTACTTC,CASSEIGRSNIQYF
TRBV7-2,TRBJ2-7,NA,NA,TGTGCCAGCACCCTTGAGGGGTACGAGCAGTACTTC,CASTLEGYEQYF
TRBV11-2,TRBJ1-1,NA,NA,TGTGCCAGCAGCCTAACACGGAACACTGAAGCTTTCTTT,CASSLTRNTEAFF
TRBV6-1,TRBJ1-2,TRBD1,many,TGTGCCAGCAGTCCGACAGGGATTAACTATGGCTACACCTTC,CASSPTGINYGYTF
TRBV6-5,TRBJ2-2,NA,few,TGTGCCAGCAGTTACCGTCTGCCCGGGGAGCTGTTTTTT,CASSYRLPGELFF
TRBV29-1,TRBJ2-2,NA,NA,TGCAGCGCTCTTCGTACCGAGAACACCGGGGAGCTGTTTTTT,CSALRTENTGELFF
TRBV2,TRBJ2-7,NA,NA,TGTGCCAGCAGTGTGCGGATCTACGAGCAGTACTTC,CASSVRIYEQYF
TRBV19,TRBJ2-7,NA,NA,TGTGCCAGTAGTGGACCTAACTCCTACGAGCAGTACTTC,CASSGPNSYEQYF
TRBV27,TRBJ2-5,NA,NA,TGTGCCAGCAGCTTATCGGGGGAGACCCAGTACTTC,CASSLSGETQYF
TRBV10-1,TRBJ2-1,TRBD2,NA,TGCGCCAGCAGCCTGGCGGGGGGAGGTGAGCAGTTCTTC,CASSLAGGGEQFF
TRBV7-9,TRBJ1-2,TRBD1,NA,TGTGCCAGCTCTCCGGGACAGGGGAAAACGATGAGGGGCTACACCTTC,CASSPGQGKTMRGYTF
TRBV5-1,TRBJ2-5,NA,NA,TGCGCCAGCAGTATCCTCACCGAAGAGACCCAGTACTTC,CASSILTEETQYF
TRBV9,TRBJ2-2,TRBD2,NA,TGTGCCAGCAGCCCCGTGGGTAGCGGGAGGCCTTTTAGCACCGGGGAGCTGTTTTTT,CASSPVGSGRPFSTGELFF
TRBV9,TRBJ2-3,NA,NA,TGTGCCAGCAGCGTAGGAGGGAACCCCACAGATACGCAGTATTTT,CASSVGGNPTDTQYF
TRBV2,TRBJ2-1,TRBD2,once,TGTGCCAGCAGTGAATACCTAGCGGGAGGCATTGAGCAGTTCTTC,CASSEYLAGGIEQFF
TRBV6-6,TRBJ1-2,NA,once,TGTGTCAGCAGTTACTCGGGGGACTATGGCTACACCTTC,CVSSYSGDYGYTF
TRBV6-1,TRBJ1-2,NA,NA,TGTGCCAGCAGGGTAGACAGGCAATATGGCTACACCTTC,CASRVDRQYGYTF
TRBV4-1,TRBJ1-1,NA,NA,TGCGCCAGCAGCCAAGATCAATTACGTGGCAGAATAGCGAACACTGAAGCTTTCTTT,CASSQDQLRGRIANTEAFF
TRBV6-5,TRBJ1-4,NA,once,TGTGCCAGCAAAACGGCAACTAATGAAAAACTGTTTTTT,CASKTATNEKLFF
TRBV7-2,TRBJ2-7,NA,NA,TGTGCCAGCAGCTCACAAACTGGATCCTACGAGCAGTACTTC,CASSSQTGSYEQYF